This TCR beta chain derives from a study of T cell responses to AZD1222 COVID-19 vaccine. The CDR3 has 13 amino acids. The V gene's germline CDR1 is WSHSY and CDR2 SAAADI. The V gene lost 7 bases and the J gene lost 6 bases, with 10 bases spanning the gap. Recipients boosted at about 4 weeks or about 12 weeks are pooled. Generated by immunoSEQ multiplex PCR, the TCRdb table keeps only in-frame clones and is missing some. The table lists around 73,000 clones, roughly 89% of them singletons, with around 9.3% in the top ten. Study results and limitations: Researchers took repertoire samples only after the peak T cell response had come. Among the donors, most were white British and more were female, and clonal diversity was possibly underestimated.

A remark on this clone: Its antigen is currently unknown.

Sequencing was performed on peripheral blood, taken 28 days after the second AZD1222 dose. The chain links TRBV10-2 to TRBJ1-6, with unresolved D. The sequence derives from an adult who received the AZD1222 COVID-19 vaccine. The CDR3 here is CASKRGRNSPLHF. The CDR3, as DNA: TGCGCCAGCAAGAGAGGTCGTAATTCACCCCTCCACTTT.